This T cell receptor beta chain is from a study of T cells in Graves' hyperthyroidism and ophthalmopathy. V dropped 0 bases and J dropped 4 bases, with 12 bases sitting between them. Germline CDR1 MGHRA, CDR2 YSYEKL. The CDR3 has 15 residues. This clonotype was counted a few times. Antigen: not known. General study results and limits: Peripheral blood also featured most of the thyroid clonotypes expanded above 0.001. Ophthalmopathy got predicted by the model a median around 6.6 months before its onset. A model using 13 V-J features told ophthalmopathy apart from stable hyperthyroidism.

Template material for amplifying TCR beta CDR3 regions consisted of RNA transcripts. The study used the HTBI primer set for a first-round RT-PCR of the TCR CDR3. A single record per CDR3 protein comes from TCRdb applying MiXCR to the multiplex PCR reads. The sample lists hundreds of thousands of distinct CDR3 sequences; about 18% were seen once. Together with thyroid ultrasound, orbital computed tomography, serum thyroxine and TRAb, clinical symptoms were used for diagnoses. The receptor was derived from a woman between 18 and 30 years old with Graves' hyperthyroidism. The source material was blood. This chain uses TRBV4-1 with TRBJ1-1; D unclear. CDR3 in amino acids: CASSQEGGLGTEAFF. The CDR3 nucleotides are TGCGCCAGCAGCCAAGAGGGAGGTTTAGGCACTGAAGCTTTCTTT.